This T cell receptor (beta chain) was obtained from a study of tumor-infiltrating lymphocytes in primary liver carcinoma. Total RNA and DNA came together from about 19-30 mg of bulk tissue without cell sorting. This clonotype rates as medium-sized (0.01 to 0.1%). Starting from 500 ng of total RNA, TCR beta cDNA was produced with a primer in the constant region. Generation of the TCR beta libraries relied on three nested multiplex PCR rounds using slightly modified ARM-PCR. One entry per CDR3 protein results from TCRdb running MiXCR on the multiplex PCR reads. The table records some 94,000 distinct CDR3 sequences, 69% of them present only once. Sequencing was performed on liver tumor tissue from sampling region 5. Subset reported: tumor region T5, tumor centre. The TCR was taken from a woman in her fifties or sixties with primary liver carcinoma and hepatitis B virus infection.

The CDR3 region is CASSQDMAGEADTQYF. The CDR3 DNA reads as TGTGCCAGCAGCCAAGATATGGCGGGAGAGGCAGATACGCAGTATTTT. V gene TRBV4-2 combines with J gene TRBJ2-3; the match to TRBD2 covers 7 bases. CDR1 is LGHNA and CDR2 is YNFKEQ in the germline V gene. This CDR3 region has 16 residues. V was clipped by 0 bases and J by 4 bases; unmatched bases: 7.